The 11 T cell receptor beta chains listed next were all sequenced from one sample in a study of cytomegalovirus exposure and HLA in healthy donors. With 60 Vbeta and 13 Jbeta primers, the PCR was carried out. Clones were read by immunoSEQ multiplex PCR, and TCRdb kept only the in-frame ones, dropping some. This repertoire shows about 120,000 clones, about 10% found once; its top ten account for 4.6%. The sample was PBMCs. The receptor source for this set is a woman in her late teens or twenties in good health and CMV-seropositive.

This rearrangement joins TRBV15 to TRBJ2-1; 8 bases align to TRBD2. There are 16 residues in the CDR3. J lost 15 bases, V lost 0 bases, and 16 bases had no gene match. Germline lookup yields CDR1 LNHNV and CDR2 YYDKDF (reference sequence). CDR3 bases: TGTGCCACCAGCAGAGATTCAGTCCTAGCGGGCCGGAGTGTGTTCTTC. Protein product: CATSRDSVLAGRSVFF.

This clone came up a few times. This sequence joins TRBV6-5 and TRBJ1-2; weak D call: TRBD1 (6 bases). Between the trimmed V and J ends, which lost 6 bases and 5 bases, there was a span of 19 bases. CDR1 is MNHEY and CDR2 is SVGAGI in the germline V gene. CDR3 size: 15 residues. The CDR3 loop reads CASSPDRRLGYGYTF. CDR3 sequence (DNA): TGTGCCAGCAGCCCCGACAGGCGCCTGGGGTATGGCTACACCTTC.

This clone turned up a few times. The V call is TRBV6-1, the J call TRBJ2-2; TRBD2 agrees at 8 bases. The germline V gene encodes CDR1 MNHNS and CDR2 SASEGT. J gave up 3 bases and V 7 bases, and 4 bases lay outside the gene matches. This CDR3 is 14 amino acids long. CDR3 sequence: CASTSGSDTGELFF. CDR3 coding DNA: TGTGCCAGCACCAGCGGGAGCGACACCGGGGAGCTGTTTTTT.

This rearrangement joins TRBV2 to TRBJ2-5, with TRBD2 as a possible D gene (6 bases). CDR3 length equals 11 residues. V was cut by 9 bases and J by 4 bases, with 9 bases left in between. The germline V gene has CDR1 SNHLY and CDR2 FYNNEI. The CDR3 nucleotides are TGTGCCAGTGCTAGCGTAGAGACCCAGTACTTC. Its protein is CASASVETQYF.

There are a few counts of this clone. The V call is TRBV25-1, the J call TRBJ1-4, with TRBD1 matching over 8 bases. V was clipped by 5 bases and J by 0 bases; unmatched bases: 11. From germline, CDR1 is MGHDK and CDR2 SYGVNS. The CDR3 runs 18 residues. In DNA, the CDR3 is TGTGCCAGCAGTAGCGGGACAGGCCCCATCCCAACTAATGAAAAACTGTTTTTT. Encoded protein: CASSSGTGPIPTNEKLFF.

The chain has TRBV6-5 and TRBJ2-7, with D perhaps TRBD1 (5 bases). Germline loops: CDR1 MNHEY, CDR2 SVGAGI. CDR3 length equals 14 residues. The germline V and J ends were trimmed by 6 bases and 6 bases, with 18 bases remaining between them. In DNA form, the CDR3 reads TGTGCCAGCAGCGGACCCAGCCTTCAGGGCGAGCAGTACTTC. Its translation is CASSGPSLQGEQYF.

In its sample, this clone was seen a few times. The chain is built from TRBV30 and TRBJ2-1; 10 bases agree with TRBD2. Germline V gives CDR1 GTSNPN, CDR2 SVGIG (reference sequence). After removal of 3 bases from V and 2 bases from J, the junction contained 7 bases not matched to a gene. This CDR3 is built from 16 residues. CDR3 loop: CAWRIRSGGPYNEQFF. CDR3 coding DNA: TGTGCCTGGAGAATACGTAGCGGGGGGCCCTACAATGAGCAGTTCTTC.

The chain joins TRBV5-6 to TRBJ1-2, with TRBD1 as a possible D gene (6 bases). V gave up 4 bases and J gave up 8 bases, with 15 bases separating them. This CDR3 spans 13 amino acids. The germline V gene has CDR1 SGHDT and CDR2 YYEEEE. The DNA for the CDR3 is TGTGCCAGCAGCCTTAACAGGGTTCGAGGCTACACCTTC. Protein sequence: CASSLNRVRGYTF.

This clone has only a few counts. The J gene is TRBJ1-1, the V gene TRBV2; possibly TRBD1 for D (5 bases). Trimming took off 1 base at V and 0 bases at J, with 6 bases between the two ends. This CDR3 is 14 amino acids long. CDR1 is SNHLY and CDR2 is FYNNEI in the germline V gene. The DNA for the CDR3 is TGTGCCAGCAGTGAAGGGGGCCTGAACACTGAAGCTTTCTTT. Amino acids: CASSEGGLNTEAFF.

This CDR3 reads CASSQVGGDTQYF. CDR3 bases: TGCGCCAGCAGCCAAGTGGGAGGGGATACGCAGTATTTT. The chain carries TRBV4-1 and TRBJ2-3; 7 positions agree with TRBD2. J lost 6 bases, V lost 1 base, and 1 base had no gene match. The germline V gene encodes CDR1 MGHRA and CDR2 YSYEKL. The CDR3 covers 13 residues.

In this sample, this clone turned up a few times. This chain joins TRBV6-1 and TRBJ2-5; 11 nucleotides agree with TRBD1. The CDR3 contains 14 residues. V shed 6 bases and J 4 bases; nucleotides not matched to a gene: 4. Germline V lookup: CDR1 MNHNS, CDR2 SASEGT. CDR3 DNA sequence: TGTGCCAGCAGGGATGGGACAGGGGGAGAGACCCAGTACTTC. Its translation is CASRDGTGGETQYF.